This record looks at one T cell receptor beta chain sequence and its context. Profiled with immunoSEQ multiplex PCR; TCRdb holds only in-frame clones, not every one. The table has 130,000 or so clones, approximately 80% seen once. This record belongs to a study of blood T cell repertoires in COVID-19. Study-wide background: Samples came from the United States, Italy and Spain, spanning acute and convalescent COVID-19.

CDR3 size: 17 residues. With V trimmed by 0 bases and J by 5 bases, 7 bases remained unmatched. Germline lookup yields CDR1 LGHNA and CDR2 YNFKEQ. This TCR was sampled from a woman aged 55-75 years with acute or convalescent COVID-19. The sequenced sample was peripheral blood. The chain uses TRBV4-2 and TRBJ2-2; 9 positions agree with TRBD1. CDR3 sequence reads: CASSQDHEDRGTGELFF. The CDR3 coding sequence is TGTGCCAGCAGCCAAGACCACGAAGACAGGGGGACCGGGGAGCTGTTTTTT.